Listed below are T cell receptor beta chains from one sample, sequenced in a study of blood T cell repertoires in COVID-19. Profiling relied on immunoSEQ multiplex PCR, and the TCRdb table lists in-frame clones only, not all of them. The table shows 130,000 or so clones, with approximately 77% occurring only once. Sequenced sample: peripheral blood. Receptors were obtained from a man aged 80 or over with acute or convalescent COVID-19. Both conserved end residues are part of each CDR3. A D gene is named only where the DNA matches it firmly. The size of a clone is reported for some rows only, either as once, few or many, or as a class for expanded clones.

CDR3 protein: CASRGGQSAGELFF; CDR3 DNA: TGTGCCAGCAGAGGCGGCCAAAGCGCCGGGGAGCTGTTTTTT; J gene: TRBJ2-2; V gene: TRBV7-6; D gene: NA; CDR3 length: 14; clone size: once
CDR3 protein: CASSDGTGGRQPQHF; CDR3 DNA: TGTGCCAGTAGCGACGGGACAGGGGGCCGTCAGCCCCAGCATTTT; J gene: TRBJ1-5; V gene: TRBV19; D gene: TRBD1; CDR3 length: 15; clone size: few
CDR3 protein: CASSLDRGIGYTF; CDR3 DNA: TGTGCCAGCAGCTTGGACAGGGGGATTGGCTACACCTTC; J gene: TRBJ1-2; V gene: TRBV12-3/TRBV12-4; D gene: TRBD1; CDR3 length: 13; clone size: NA
CDR3 protein: CSVESNVETQYF; CDR3 DNA: TGCAGCGTTGAATCTAACGTCGAGACCCAGTACTTC; J gene: TRBJ2-5; V gene: TRBV29-1; D gene: NA; CDR3 length: 12; clone size: once
CDR3 protein: CASSLGRGAMYEQYF; CDR3 DNA: TGTGCCAGCAGCCTAGGGCGGGGGGCGATGTACGAGCAGTACTTC; J gene: TRBJ2-7; V gene: TRBV14; D gene: TRBD2; CDR3 length: 15; clone size: NA
CDR3 protein: CASRAQGARDGYTF; CDR3 DNA: TGTGCCAGCAGAGCACAGGGGGCGAGGGATGGCTACACCTTC; J gene: TRBJ1-2; V gene: TRBV6-5; D gene: TRBD1; CDR3 length: 14; clone size: NA
CDR3 protein: CATSANRDDNSPLHF; CDR3 DNA: TGTGCCACCAGTGCAAACAGGGATGATAATTCACCCCTCCACTTT; J gene: TRBJ1-6; V gene: TRBV24-1; D gene: NA; CDR3 length: 15; clone size: NA
CDR3 protein: CASTNPRSVGYTF; CDR3 DNA: TGCGCCAGCACCAATCCTAGGTCCGTTGGCTACACCTTC; J gene: TRBJ1-2; V gene: TRBV5-1; D gene: NA; CDR3 length: 13; clone size: NA
CDR3 protein: CASSLEDRGHQYF; CDR3 DNA: TGTGCCAGCAGCTTAGAGGATAGGGGTCATCAGTATTTT; J gene: TRBJ2-3; V gene: TRBV7-2; D gene: NA; CDR3 length: 13; clone size: NA
CDR3 protein: CASSFGAVSLSAQF; CDR3 DNA: TGTGCCAGCAGCTTTGGGGCAGTTTCGCTATCGGCTCAATTT; J gene: TRBJ1-1; V gene: TRBV5-6; D gene: NA; CDR3 length: 14; clone size: NA
CDR3 protein: CASSSLGGGTDTQYF; CDR3 DNA: TGTGCCAGCAGTTCTCTTGGGGGCGGCACAGATACGCAGTATTTT; J gene: TRBJ2-3; V gene: TRBV2; D gene: NA; CDR3 length: 15; clone size: NA
CDR3 protein: CASSYGTRNTEAFF; CDR3 DNA: TGTGCCAGCAGTTACGGGACACGGAACACTGAAGCTTTCTTT; J gene: TRBJ1-1; V gene: TRBV6-5; D gene: NA; CDR3 length: 14; clone size: NA
CDR3 protein: CSAVEETQYF; CDR3 DNA: TGCAGTGCAGTTGAGGAGACCCAGTACTTC; J gene: TRBJ2-5; V gene: TRBV20-1; D gene: NA; CDR3 length: 10; clone size: NA
CDR3 protein: CASTQGSNQPQHF; CDR3 DNA: TGTGCCAGCACCCAGGGGAGCAATCAGCCCCAGCATTTT; J gene: TRBJ1-5; V gene: TRBV6-6; D gene: NA; CDR3 length: 13; clone size: NA
CDR3 protein: CASRKGARGYTF; CDR3 DNA: TGTGCCAGCAGAAAGGGGGCTCGGGGCTACACCTTC; J gene: TRBJ1-2; V gene: TRBV6-5; D gene: TRBD1; CDR3 length: 12; clone size: few
CDR3 protein: CASRRSVGGEQYF; CDR3 DNA: TGTGCCAGCAGACGATCCGTCGGAGGCGAGCAGTACTTC; J gene: TRBJ2-7; V gene: TRBV5-6; D gene: NA; CDR3 length: 13; clone size: few
CDR3 protein: CASSSTGSHEQYF; CDR3 DNA: TGTGCCAGCAGCTCGACAGGCTCTCACGAGCAGTACTTC; J gene: TRBJ2-7; V gene: TRBV6-2/TRBV6-3; D gene: NA; CDR3 length: 13; clone size: NA
CDR3 protein: CASSASGGGANVLTF; CDR3 DNA: TGCGCCAGCTCCGCCTCGGGTGGTGGGGCCAACGTCCTGACTTTC; J gene: TRBJ2-6; V gene: TRBV5-1; D gene: NA; CDR3 length: 15; clone size: NA
CDR3 protein: CASSTRTGSTDTQYF; CDR3 DNA: TGTGCCAGCAGTACCAGGACAGGGAGCACAGATACGCAGTATTTT; J gene: TRBJ2-3; V gene: TRBV6-2/TRBV6-3; D gene: TRBD1; CDR3 length: 15; clone size: few
CDR3 protein: CASSLESTEAFF; CDR3 DNA: TGTGCCAGCTCACTTGAGAGCACTGAAGCTTTCTTT; J gene: TRBJ1-1; V gene: TRBV18; D gene: NA; CDR3 length: 12; clone size: many
CDR3 protein: CATSRDLGLYGQPQHF; CDR3 DNA: TGTGCCACCAGCAGAGATCTTGGGCTTTATGGTCAGCCCCAGCATTTT; J gene: TRBJ1-5; V gene: TRBV15; D gene: NA; CDR3 length: 16; clone size: NA
CDR3 protein: CAISDSGTGGAEAFF; CDR3 DNA: TGTGCCATCAGTGACTCCGGGACAGGCGGGGCTGAAGCTTTCTTT; J gene: TRBJ1-1; V gene: TRBV10-3; D gene: TRBD1; CDR3 length: 15; clone size: NA
CDR3 protein: CASSSPTVRGDGELFF; CDR3 DNA: TGTGCCAGCAGCTCCCCGACGGTGCGGGGGGACGGGGAGCTGTTTTTT; J gene: TRBJ2-2; V gene: TRBV5-6; D gene: TRBD2; CDR3 length: 16; clone size: few
CDR3 protein: CASSLSGAHRVGNIQYF; CDR3 DNA: TGTGCCAGCAGTTTATCAGGGGCACACAGGGTCGGGAACATTCAGTACTTC; J gene: TRBJ2-4; V gene: TRBV27; D gene: NA; CDR3 length: 17; clone size: NA
CDR3 protein: CASRPIRDRVNYGYTF; CDR3 DNA: TGTGCCAGCAGACCGATCAGGGACAGGGTCAACTATGGCTACACCTTC; J gene: TRBJ1-2; V gene: TRBV5-4; D gene: TRBD1; CDR3 length: 16; clone size: NA
CDR3 protein: CASSRDSNYGYTF; CDR3 DNA: TGTGCCAGCAGCCGGGACAGTAACTATGGCTACACCTTC; J gene: TRBJ1-2; V gene: TRBV3-1/TRBV3-2; D gene: TRBD1; CDR3 length: 13; clone size: NA
CDR3 protein: CASGPRDTQYF; CDR3 DNA: TGTGCTAGTGGTCCCCGAGATACGCAGTATTTT; J gene: TRBJ2-3; V gene: TRBV12-5; D gene: NA; CDR3 length: 11; clone size: NA
CDR3 protein: CASSTLSGLQETQYF; CDR3 DNA: TGTGCCAGCAGCACACTATCGGGGTTGCAAGAGACCCAGTACTTC; J gene: TRBJ2-5; V gene: TRBV27; D gene: NA; CDR3 length: 15; clone size: NA
CDR3 protein: CAISESNGANTGELFF; CDR3 DNA: TGTGCCATCAGTGAGTCGAACGGGGCGAACACCGGGGAGCTGTTTTTT; J gene: TRBJ2-2; V gene: TRBV10-3; D gene: NA; CDR3 length: 16; clone size: NA
CDR3 protein: CASSGTGVHEQYF; CDR3 DNA: TGTGCCAGCTCCGGGACAGGGGTCCACGAGCAGTACTTC; J gene: TRBJ2-7; V gene: TRBV2; D gene: TRBD1; CDR3 length: 13; clone size: few
CDR3 protein: CAWSVGGVQETQYF; CDR3 DNA: TGTGCCTGGAGTGTAGGGGGGGTCCAAGAGACCCAGTACTTC; J gene: TRBJ2-5; V gene: TRBV30; D gene: NA; CDR3 length: 14; clone size: NA
CDR3 protein: CASSQDHLFGSYLVDTQYF; CDR3 DNA: TGTGCCAGCAGCCAAGATCACCTTTTCGGCTCATATCTAGTAGATACGCAGTATTTT; J gene: TRBJ2-3; V gene: TRBV4-2; D gene: NA; CDR3 length: 19; clone size: NA
CDR3 protein: CASSFQGYEQYF; CDR3 DNA: TGTGCCAGCAGCTTTCAGGGCTACGAGCAGTACTTC; J gene: TRBJ2-7; V gene: TRBV5-6; D gene: NA; CDR3 length: 12; clone size: NA
CDR3 protein: CASSFSRTGRYEQYF; CDR3 DNA: TGTGCCAGCAGCTTCTCCCGGACAGGGAGATACGAGCAGTACTTC; J gene: TRBJ2-7; V gene: TRBV11-1; D gene: TRBD1; CDR3 length: 15; clone size: NA
CDR3 protein: CASSYSEGRGRRTYEQYF; CDR3 DNA: TGTGCCAGCAGTTACTCCGAAGGCAGGGGACGCCGAACCTACGAGCAGTACTTC; J gene: TRBJ2-7; V gene: TRBV6-2/TRBV6-3; D gene: NA; CDR3 length: 18; clone size: NA
CDR3 protein: CASSLVGNNEKLFF; CDR3 DNA: TGTGCCAGCAGCTTGGTCGGGAATAATGAAAAACTGTTTTTT; J gene: TRBJ1-4; V gene: TRBV5-6; D gene: NA; CDR3 length: 14; clone size: NA
CDR3 protein: CASSLQGIVYNEQFF; CDR3 DNA: TGCGCCAGCAGCTTACAGGGAATAGTCTACAATGAGCAGTTCTTC; J gene: TRBJ2-1; V gene: TRBV5-1; D gene: NA; CDR3 length: 15; clone size: NA
CDR3 protein: CASSHYLPGLQHRNTIYF; CDR3 DNA: TGTGCCAGCAGCCATTACCTCCCGGGACTTCAGCACAGGAACACCATATATTTT; J gene: TRBJ1-3; V gene: TRBV14; D gene: NA; CDR3 length: 18; clone size: many
CDR3 protein: CASSPRLAGGNTQYF; CDR3 DNA: TGCGCCAGCAGCCCCAGACTAGCGGGGGGTAATACGCAGTATTTT; J gene: TRBJ2-3; V gene: TRBV5-1; D gene: TRBD2; CDR3 length: 15; clone size: NA
CDR3 protein: CATVLVVHRGTAKTEAFF; CDR3 DNA: TGTGCCACCGTACTCGTTGTCCACCGGGGGACGGCGAAGACTGAAGCTTTCTTT; J gene: TRBJ1-1; V gene: TRBV21-1; D gene: NA; CDR3 length: 18; clone size: NA
CDR3 protein: CASHPPRGEQFF; CDR3 DNA: TGTGCCAGCCATCCTCCCCGGGGTGAGCAGTTCTTC; J gene: TRBJ2-1; V gene: TRBV28; D gene: NA; CDR3 length: 12; clone size: NA
CDR3 protein: CASRLAGASSTDTQYF; CDR3 DNA: TGTGCCAGTAGACTAGCGGGGGCGTCTAGCACAGATACGCAGTATTTT; J gene: TRBJ2-3; V gene: TRBV7-8; D gene: TRBD2; CDR3 length: 16; clone size: NA
CDR3 protein: CASSGTLATKTLGTEAFF; CDR3 DNA: TGTGCCAGTAGTGGTACGCTTGCCACTAAGACTCTAGGCACTGAAGCTTTCTTT; J gene: TRBJ1-1; V gene: TRBV19; D gene: NA; CDR3 length: 18; clone size: NA
CDR3 protein: CASNRGTEAFF; CDR3 DNA: TGTGCCAGTAATAGGGGCACTGAAGCTTTCTTT; J gene: TRBJ1-1; V gene: TRBV2; D gene: NA; CDR3 length: 11; clone size: once
CDR3 protein: CASSWDFEGEQFF; CDR3 DNA: TGCGCCAGCAGCTGGGACTTTGAGGGTGAGCAGTTCTTC; J gene: TRBJ2-1; V gene: TRBV5-1; D gene: NA; CDR3 length: 13; clone size: NA